This TCR beta chain was captured in a study of blood T cell repertoires in COVID-19. Across the study: Acute and convalescent COVID-19 specimens originated in the United States, Italy and Spain.

V lost 5 bases to trimming and J lost 3 bases; unmatched junction nucleotides: 5. Per germline, CDR1 SGHNT and CDR2 YYREEE (reference sequence). This CDR3 has 15 amino acids. Under the authors' procedure: Reference gene primer amplification gave estimated nucleated cell counts. Libraries were prepared by immunoSEQ multiplex PCR; TCRdb keeps only in-frame clonotypes and omits some of them. The DNA gave D and trimming, while V, J and clone size come from that table. This sample has about 270,000 clones; about 89% occur once, and the top ten carry about 8.8%. This clone was seen a single time. Material: peripheral blood. The chain joins TRBV5-4 to TRBJ2-7; 13 bases map to TRBD2. The receptor was derived from a man between 40 and 49 years old with active or convalescent COVID-19. Here the CDR3 DNA reads TGTGCCAGCAGTCCTACTAGCGGGGGGGTCTACGAGCAGTACTTC. This codes for CASSPTSGGVYEQYF.